These T cell receptor beta chains were read from a single sample in a study of lymphopenia after photon versus proton radiotherapy. Generated by immunoSEQ multiplex PCR, the TCRdb table keeps only in-frame clones and is missing some. The sample holds 75,000 to 95,000 clones; 65% to 85% are singletons and the top ten take approximately 1.3%. The specimen was peripheral blood, collected from a patient treated with proton-based radiotherapy. These receptors originate from a man aged 55-75 years with pancreatic cancer. Both conserved end residues are part of each CDR3. The order of the fields is V gene, clone size, J gene, D gene, CDR3 DNA, CDR3 protein. The D gene is left open where the match is weak. Rows may omit the clone size; those that give it use once, few, many or a size class.

V: TRBV29-1
size: -
J: TRBJ2-5
D: TRBD1
DNA: TGCAGCGCGGGGACAGGGAAAGGAGAGACCCAGTACTTC
CDR3: CSAGTGKGETQYF

V: TRBV27
size: -
J: TRBJ1-5
D: -
DNA: TGTGCCAGCAGTACGCTAGCGGGGAGCAATCAGCCCCAGCATTTT
CDR3: CASSTLAGSNQPQHF

V: TRBV11-3
size: -
J: TRBJ2-1
D: TRBD1
DNA: TGTGCCAGCAGCCAGACAGGGGACACCTACAATGAGCAGTTCTTC
CDR3: CASSQTGDTYNEQFF

V: TRBV2
size: -
J: TRBJ1-1
D: -
DNA: TGTGCCAGCAGTGCCGCCCCAGGGTACACTGAAGCTTTCTTT
CDR3: CASSAAPGYTEAFF

V: TRBV30
size: few
J: TRBJ1-2
D: TRBD1
DNA: TGTGCCTGGAGGAAAGGGACAGGGGATGGCTACACCTTC
CDR3: CAWRKGTGDGYTF

V: TRBV5-1
size: -
J: TRBJ2-7
D: TRBD2
DNA: TGCGCCAGCAGCTTGGTACTAGCGGGAGGTGACGAGCAGTACTTC
CDR3: CASSLVLAGGDEQYF

V: TRBV18
size: -
J: TRBJ1-5
D: -
DNA: TGTGCCAGCTCACCGGGGGCTAATCAGCCCCAGCATTTT
CDR3: CASSPGANQPQHF

V: TRBV15
size: -
J: TRBJ2-1
D: -
DNA: TGTGCCACCCTCAACTACCTCGGGGTGAACAATGAGCAGTTCTTC
CDR3: CATLNYLGVNNEQFF

V: TRBV29-1
size: -
J: TRBJ2-7
D: TRBD1
DNA: TGCAGCGTTCGAGGGGGACAGAATTACGAGCAGTACTTC
CDR3: CSVRGGQNYEQYF

V: TRBV7-2
size: few
J: TRBJ1-1
D: -
DNA: TGTGCCAGCAGCCCCCTGGTGACTGAAGCTTTCTTT
CDR3: CASSPLVTEAFF

V: TRBV2
size: -
J: TRBJ1-1
D: -
DNA: TGTGCCAGCAGTGAGACCACTGAAGCTTTCTTT
CDR3: CASSETTEAFF

V: TRBV27
size: -
J: TRBJ2-3
D: -
DNA: TGTGCCAGCAGTTTCCAACGAGGCACAGATACGCAGTATTTT
CDR3: CASSFQRGTDTQYF

V: TRBV27
size: -
J: TRBJ2-1
D: -
DNA: TGTGCCAGCAGACTGGGTCTAGCTGGAGATGAGCAGTTCTTC
CDR3: CASRLGLAGDEQFF

V: TRBV30
size: -
J: TRBJ1-5
D: -
DNA: TGTGCCTGGAGTGTAAGTAGCCTAAGTAATCAGCCCCAGCATTTT
CDR3: CAWSVSSLSNQPQHF

V: TRBV7-9
size: -
J: TRBJ1-2
D: -
DNA: TGTGCCAGCAGCCCGGGGTGGGGGGAGCACTATGGCTACACCTTC
CDR3: CASSPGWGEHYGYTF

V: TRBV11-3
size: -
J: TRBJ2-2
D: -
DNA: TGTGCCAGCAGCTTAAGTAGCATCACCGGGGAGCTGTTTTTT
CDR3: CASSLSSITGELFF

V: TRBV2
size: -
J: TRBJ2-1
D: -
DNA: TGTGCCAGCAGTGAAGTACAGTACAATGAGCAGTTCTTC
CDR3: CASSEVQYNEQFF

V: TRBV6-5
size: -
J: TRBJ2-7
D: TRBD2
DNA: TGTGCCAGCAGCACGGGACTAGCGGCCTCCCTGAAGTACTTC
CDR3: CASSTGLAASLKYF

V: TRBV30
size: -
J: TRBJ2-3
D: -
DNA: TGTGCCTGGAGGGGGGTGGGTGGAACAGATACGCAGTATTTT
CDR3: CAWRGVGGTDTQYF

V: TRBV4-2
size: -
J: TRBJ1-5
D: TRBD1
DNA: TGTGCCAGCAGCCAAGAGCCTTGGGACAGCCGGGACAATCAGCCCCAGCATTTT
CDR3: CASSQEPWDSRDNQPQHF

V: TRBV5-1
size: -
J: TRBJ2-7
D: TRBD1
DNA: TGCGCCAGCAGCCTCGGACAGGGAATAAGGTCCTACGAGCAGTACTTC
CDR3: CASSLGQGIRSYEQYF

V: TRBV5-1
size: once
J: TRBJ1-5
D: -
DNA: TGCGCCAGCAGCTTGGAGGGCGGTCAGCCCCAGCATTTT
CDR3: CASSLEGGQPQHF

V: TRBV6-6
size: -
J: TRBJ1-2
D: -
DNA: TGTGCCAGCCGTGGGGTGGGGTTGAACTATGGCTACACCTTC
CDR3: CASRGVGLNYGYTF

V: TRBV6-6
size: -
J: TRBJ2-5
D: -
DNA: TGTGCCAGCAGGGAACAGGGCAACCAAGAGACCCAGTACTTC
CDR3: CASREQGNQETQYF

V: TRBV19
size: -
J: TRBJ2-1
D: -
DNA: TGTGCCAGTAGTGGGGGGCCTAGCGACGAAGGGAGCTCCTACAATGAGCAGTTCTTC
CDR3: CASSGGPSDEGSSYNEQFF

V: TRBV6-5
size: few
J: TRBJ1-4
D: TRBD1
DNA: TGTGCCAGCAGTTACTCGAGGACAGGGAATGAAAAACTGTTTTTT
CDR3: CASSYSRTGNEKLFF

V: TRBV14
size: -
J: TRBJ2-1
D: -
DNA: TGTGCCAGCAGCCAAGATCAGACGGCTACCTACAATGAGCAGTTCTTC
CDR3: CASSQDQTATYNEQFF

V: TRBV6-1
size: -
J: TRBJ2-1
D: -
DNA: TGTGCCAGCCGTCGGCAGGACCTGATTTTTGAGCAGTTCTTC
CDR3: CASRRQDLIFEQFF

V: TRBV28
size: -
J: TRBJ2-1
D: TRBD1
DNA: TGTGCCATCACTTCTGGGACAGGACGCTACAATGAGCAGTTCTTC
CDR3: CAITSGTGRYNEQFF

V: TRBV7-2
size: -
J: TRBJ2-7
D: -
DNA: TGTGCCAGCAGCTTAGGTGGGAGAGCTAGCTACGAGCAGTACTTC
CDR3: CASSLGGRASYEQYF

V: TRBV6-1
size: -
J: TRBJ2-7
D: -
DNA: TGTGCCAGCAGTGAAGGGCAGGCCTTTCACGGCTACGAGCAGTACTTC
CDR3: CASSEGQAFHGYEQYF

V: TRBV4-2
size: -
J: TRBJ2-5
D: -
DNA: TGTGCCAGCAGCCAAGATAGGGGGGATGGGGAAGAGACCCAGTACTTC
CDR3: CASSQDRGDGEETQYF

V: TRBV5-1
size: -
J: TRBJ2-7
D: -
DNA: TGCGCCAGCAGCCAAATCCCGGGGCTTAACTACGAGCAGTACTTC
CDR3: CASSQIPGLNYEQYF

V: TRBV7-6
size: -
J: TRBJ2-3
D: TRBD2
DNA: TGTGCCAGCAGCCCGACTAGCGGCGACACAGATACGCAGTATTTT
CDR3: CASSPTSGDTDTQYF

V: TRBV18
size: -
J: TRBJ1-2
D: TRBD1
DNA: TGTGCCAGCTCACCGACACAGGGGAACTATGGCTACACCTTC
CDR3: CASSPTQGNYGYTF

V: TRBV5-4
size: -
J: TRBJ1-1
D: -
DNA: TGTGCCAGCAGCTTAGCTACAGGGCGGATCACTGAAGCTTTCTTT
CDR3: CASSLATGRITEAFF

V: TRBV9
size: -
J: TRBJ2-3
D: -
DNA: TGTGCCAGCAGCGCTTTGATCTCGGACGATACGCAGTATTTT
CDR3: CASSALISDDTQYF

V: TRBV11-2
size: -
J: TRBJ1-3
D: -
DNA: TGTGCCAGCAGCTTAATCCCACCAGTGCTCTCTGGAAACACCATATATTTT
CDR3: CASSLIPPVLSGNTIYF

V: TRBV11-2
size: -
J: TRBJ2-6
D: TRBD1
DNA: TGTGCCAGCAGCTTTTTATCAGGGGGCTCCGGGGCCAACGTCCTGACTTTC
CDR3: CASSFLSGGSGANVLTF

V: TRBV7-8
size: -
J: TRBJ1-5
D: TRBD1
DNA: TGTGCCAGCAGCTTAGCGGGACAGGGGGTAGGTCAGCCCCAGCATTTT
CDR3: CASSLAGQGVGQPQHF

V: TRBV6-6
size: -
J: TRBJ2-7
D: TRBD1
DNA: TGTGCCAGCAGTGAGGGGACAGGGAGGTACGAGCAGTACTTC
CDR3: CASSEGTGRYEQYF

V: TRBV23-1
size: -
J: TRBJ1-2
D: -
DNA: TGCGCCAGCAGTCAACCCGAGGGGGATTTTGGCTACACCTTC
CDR3: CASSQPEGDFGYTF

V: TRBV5-5
size: -
J: TRBJ2-7
D: -
DNA: TGTGCCAGCAGCCCCTTGGCGGAGATTTACGAGCAGTACTTC
CDR3: CASSPLAEIYEQYF

V: TRBV28
size: -
J: TRBJ2-5
D: TRBD1
DNA: TGTGCCAGCAGTCTTGGTGGGACAGGGGGCCAAGAGACCCAGTACTTC
CDR3: CASSLGGTGGQETQYF

V: TRBV4-1
size: -
J: TRBJ2-1
D: -
DNA: TGCGCCAGCAGCCAAGATAACATTCGCAATGAGCAGTTCTTC
CDR3: CASSQDNIRNEQFF

V: TRBV11-3
size: -
J: TRBJ1-4
D: -
DNA: TGTGCCAGCAGCTTCCAGGATAATGAAAAACTGTTTTTT
CDR3: CASSFQDNEKLFF

V: TRBV10-3
size: -
J: TRBJ2-3
D: -
DNA: TGTGCCACCGGCGCGGGAGATACGCAGTATTTT
CDR3: CATGAGDTQYF

V: TRBV5-8
size: -
J: TRBJ2-1
D: TRBD2
DNA: TGTGCCAGCAGCTTTCCCATTTCAACTAGCGGATTTTTGGATGAGCAGTTCTTC
CDR3: CASSFPISTSGFLDEQFF

V: TRBV7-8
size: -
J: TRBJ2-7
D: -
DNA: TGTGCCAGCAGCTTAGGAGTGAAGACCTACGAGCAGTACTTC
CDR3: CASSLGVKTYEQYF

V: TRBV6-1
size: once
J: TRBJ1-5
D: -
DNA: TGTGCCAGCAGTGAAGAGGGCCAAATTAAAAGCAATCAGCCCCAGCATTTT
CDR3: CASSEEGQIKSNQPQHF

V: TRBV7-9
size: -
J: TRBJ2-1
D: -
DNA: TGTGCCAGCAGCCCGAAATTGGCTTCCTACAATGAGCAGTTCTTC
CDR3: CASSPKLASYNEQFF

V: TRBV7-8
size: few
J: TRBJ1-5
D: -
DNA: TGTGCCAGCAGCACAGACAGTAATCAGCCCCAGCATTTT
CDR3: CASSTDSNQPQHF

V: TRBV7-2
size: few
J: TRBJ2-1
D: -
DNA: TGTGCCAGCAGCTTAGTAGGGACCTACAATGAGCAGTTCTTC
CDR3: CASSLVGTYNEQFF